The T cell receptor (beta chain) described here comes from a study of cytomegalovirus exposure and HLA in healthy donors. Concerning this clone itself: Its antigen is undetermined.

The V gene end was trimmed by 5 bases and the J gene end by 4 bases; junction bases not matched to a gene: 9. The CDR3 consists of 16 residues. The V gene's germline CDR1 is MNHNY and CDR2 SVGAGI (reference sequence). Produced via immunoSEQ multiplex PCR; TCRdb's table is partial and in-frame only. Among some 150,000 clones listed, more than 75% were seen once. Study observations and caveats: For cytomegalovirus status, the classifier reportedly gave diagnoses with high specificity and sensitivity. In the 100 to 150 validation repertoires, under 95% of cluster scores exceeded 0, per a later analysis. Among TCR sequences, most were rare, though some public TCRs appeared in many donors.

The TCR comes from a man between 18 and 29 years old in good health and CMV-seropositive. Sequenced material: PBMCs. The rearrangement uses TRBV6-6 and TRBJ1-5, with 9 bases matching TRBD1. CDR3 amino acids: CASSPLDRGPNQPQHF. The CDR3 nucleotides read TGTGCCAGCAGTCCGTTGGACAGGGGCCCTAATCAGCCCCAGCATTTT.